Listed here are 25 T cell receptor beta chains from one sample, sequenced in a study of spatial heterogeneity in lung cancer. Each CDR3 protein is one row after TCRdb ran MiXCR on the 5' RACE reads. The profile covers thousands of distinct CDR3 sequences, with about an eighth appearing a single time and more than 9.5% taken by the ten largest. Study findings and constraints: The study found that expanded intratumoral alpha and beta TCR counts tracked tumor mutation counts.

The time point was: sample taken at primary tumor resection. No antigen has been identified for these receptors. The sequencing used lung tumor tissue, collected at surgery. The receptors stem from a male donor with early-stage non-small cell lung cancer.

This clonotype appeared many times. The library was built for alpha chains, so this beta chain is an off-target read and its size means little. J is TRBJ2-7 and V is TRBV18, with a tentative D call TRBD2 (6 bases). The CDR3 length is 16 residues. The V gene lost 2 bases and the J gene lost 3 bases, with 17 bases spanning the gap. The germline V gene encodes CDR1 KGHSH and CDR2 LQKENI. The CDR3 DNA reads TGTGCCAGCTCACCATGGGAGGCAGCGGTCTACTACGAGCAGTACTTC. As protein: CASSPWEAAVYYEQYF.

Worth noting for this clonotype: The library was prepared for alpha chains; this beta chain is a stray read, so its frequency means little. V and J are TRBV27 and TRBJ2-7; D is possibly TRBD1 (5 bases). Trimming removed 11 bases at V and 2 bases at J, with 16 bases between. This CDR3 spans 13 amino acids. Germline CDR1 is MNHEY and CDR2 is SMNVEV (reference sequence). CDR3 in DNA: TGTGCCCTTATAGGGGTCCCTCCCTACGAGCAGTACTTC. The encoded protein is CALIGVPPYEQYF.

This clonotype has at least ten counts. This beta chain is a stray sequence in a library constructed for alpha chains; its clone size is not meaningful. The chain is built from TRBV28 and TRBJ2-7; 8 nucleotides agree with TRBD2. J was trimmed by 3 bases and V by 7 bases; bases with no gene match: 5. There are 13 residues in the CDR3. Germline values: CDR1 MDHEN, CDR2 SYDVKM. The CDR3 loop is CASIPGGGYEQYF. The CDR3 coding sequence is TGTGCCAGCATCCCGGGGGGGGGCTACGAGCAGTACTTC.

This clonotype was seen repeatedly, ten times or more. This beta chain is off target for a library built for alpha chains, so its abundance means little. V is TRBV29-1 and J is TRBJ2-3; tentative D call: TRBD1 (6 bases). Germline values: CDR1 SQVTM, CDR2 ANQGSEA. This CDR3 is built from 13 residues. The ends were cut back, 7 bases at V and 0 bases at J, with 11 bases in the middle. DNA for the CDR3: TGCAGCGCAGATACAGGGAGCACAGATACGCAGTATTTT. Translation gives CSADTGSTDTQYF.

Only a few counts were recorded for this clonotype. This beta chain is an unintended read in a library built for alpha chains; its size means little. The rearrangement uses TRBV20-1 and TRBJ2-2; the D gene is possibly TRBD2 (8 bases). Trimming left V 0 bases short and J 4 bases short, with 24 bases between. CDR1 is DFQATT, CDR2 SNEGSKA, per germline (reference sequence). The CDR3 extends over 19 amino acids. Here the CDR3 DNA reads TGCAGTGCTAGAGATCCCCGATGGGACAGCGGGAGTGGCACCGGGGAGCTGTTTTTT. Translation gives CSARDPRWDSGSGTGELFF.

This clonotype was recorded many times. This beta chain was picked up by a library intended for alpha chains and is off target, so its count carries little meaning. V is TRBV5-1 and J is TRBJ2-3; 10 bases are shared with TRBD2. Trimming at V came to 4 bases and at J to 3 bases, leaving 8 bases not matched to a gene. This CDR3 is built from 16 residues. Germline lookup yields CDR1 SGHRS and CDR2 YFSETQ. CDR3: CASSPSGRRRTDTQYF. CDR3 nucleotide sequence: TGCGCCAGCAGCCCTAGCGGGAGAAGGAGGACAGATACGCAGTATTTT.

There are many counts of this clonotype. The size of this beta chain means little, since it is a stray read in a library made for alpha chains. The CDR3 loop is CASSLKIGRAGAYNEQFF. The CDR3 region has the DNA TGTGCCAGCAGTTTAAAGATCGGGCGAGCGGGGGCCTACAATGAGCAGTTCTTC. The chain is built from TRBV27 and TRBJ2-1, with 8 bases that match TRBD2. The CDR3 has 18 residues. The V segment lost 2 bases and the J segment 2 bases; nucleotides outside the gene matches: 11. Looked up from germline, CDR1 is MNHEY and CDR2 is SMNVEV (reference sequence).

As to this clonotype: In a library made to pick up alpha chains, this beta chain is a stray read with a size that means little. The chain recombines TRBV12-3 or TRBV12-4 with TRBJ1-1; D unresolved. The V gene lost 4 bases and the J gene lost 10 bases, with 4 bases spanning the gap. The CDR3 consists of 9 residues. CDR3 region: CASSSGAFF. The CDR3 region has the DNA TGTGCCAGCAGTTCCGGAGCTTTCTTT.

This clonotype was seen repeatedly, ten times or more. Since the library was made to target alpha chains, this beta chain is a stray read and its abundance is not meaningful. This chain connects TRBV2 to TRBJ1-2; perhaps TRBD1 as D (6 bases). The germline V gene has CDR1 SNHLY and CDR2 FYNNEI. This CDR3 contains 13 residues. V gave up 5 bases and J gave up 7 bases, with 14 bases separating them. The CDR3 loop is CASSLDRFGGYTF. CDR3 coding DNA: TGTGCCAGCAGTCTGGACAGATTTGGTGGCTACACCTTC.

By share of the sample, this clonotype is medium-sized. A library prepared for alpha chains yielded this beta chain as an off-target read; its size is of little meaning. This chain uses TRBV4-2 with TRBJ2-1; 8 nucleotides align to TRBD1. CDR1 and CDR2 from the germline V gene are LGHNA and YNFKEQ. Trimming at V came to 3 bases and at J to 3 bases, leaving 7 bases not matched to a gene. CDR3 length: 16 amino acids. The CDR3 protein is CASSHGGDRGYNEQFF. Written as DNA, the CDR3 is TGTGCCAGCAGCCACGGTGGAGACAGGGGCTACAATGAGCAGTTCTTC.

This clonotype is labeled medium-sized. Little can be read into the size of this beta chain, an off-target read in a library designed for alpha chains. CDR3 DNA sequence: TGTGCCAGCAGCTTAAGTGCGCGGGAGACCCAGTACTTC. Translation gives CASSLSARETQYF. The gene calls are TRBV11-2 and TRBJ2-5; D is uncertain. The CDR3 is made up of 13 amino acids. V was clipped by 2 bases and J by 5 bases, with 9 bases between them. Germline values: CDR1 SGHAT, CDR2 FQNNGV.

This clonotype was picked up many times. This beta chain is a stray sequence in a library constructed for alpha chains; its clone size is not meaningful. V usage is TRBV12-3 or TRBV12-4 and J usage is TRBJ1-1, with 9 bases lining up with TRBD1. V trimming: 5 bases; J trimming: 5 bases; junction bases outside the gene matches: 3. The CDR3 runs 13 residues. The CDR3 DNA reads as TGTGCCAGCAGTACAGGGGGCTGGACTGAAGCTTTCTTT. Encoded protein: CASSTGGWTEAFF.

This clonotype was seen many times. Being off target in a library aimed at alpha chains, this beta chain has a size of little meaning. This chain links TRBV20-1 with TRBJ1-5, with D possibly matching TRBD1 (5 bases). This CDR3 contains 12 residues. The germline CDR1 and CDR2 sequences are DFQATT and SNEGSKA (reference sequence). The V end lost 6 bases, the J end lost 2 bases, and 8 bases lay between the germline ends. The DNA of the CDR3 is TGCAGTGCCAAACAGGGCAATCAGCCCCAGCATTTT. It is translated as CSAKQGNQPQHF.

This clonotype was counted at least ten times. Because the library targeted alpha chains, this beta chain is an off-target read whose size means little. V is TRBV19 and J is TRBJ2-3, with D possibly matching TRBD1 (5 bases). V was cut by 4 bases and J by 4 bases, with 21 bases left in between. Germline values: CDR1 LNHDA, CDR2 SQIVND (reference sequence). This CDR3 spans 17 amino acids. CDR3 in amino acids: CASSRGSGWGGADTQYF. CDR3 DNA sequence: TGTGCCAGTAGTAGAGGATCTGGCTGGGGCGGCGCAGATACGCAGTATTTT.

This clonotype was counted only a few times. For a library built for alpha chains, this beta chain is a stray read; little rests on its size. The rearrangement links TRBV10-1 to TRBJ1-5; 11 nucleotides match TRBD1. CDR3 size: 13 residues. V shed 7 bases, J shed 7 bases, and the junction held 3 bases outside the gene matches. CDR1 and CDR2 (germline): WNHNN, SYGVQD (reference sequence). DNA for the CDR3: TGCGCCAGCACCGGACAGGGGGCACAGCCCCAGCATTTT. Translated: CASTGQGAQPQHF.

This clonotype showed up just a few times. This beta chain is a stray read from a library made for alpha chains; its abundance is not meaningful. The J gene is TRBJ2-2, the V gene TRBV5-4; TRBD1 aligns across 10 bases. V lost 3 bases and J lost 0; bases outside the gene matches: 2. This CDR3 has 16 residues. CDR1 and CDR2 (germline): SGHNT, YYREEE (reference sequence). CDR3: CASSSDRGTNTGELFF. The CDR3 DNA reads TGTGCCAGCAGCTCGGACAGGGGGACGAACACCGGGGAGCTGTTTTTT.

The count of this clonotype is one. Little can be read into the size of this beta chain, an off-target read in a library designed for alpha chains. This sequence joins TRBV28 and TRBJ2-7; a weak D match, TRBD1 (6 bases). Germline lookup yields CDR1 MDHEN and CDR2 SYDVKM. The CDR3 loop spans 13 amino acids. Trimming took off 7 bases at V and 4 bases at J, with 14 bases between the two ends. In DNA form, the CDR3 reads TGTGCCAGCACTGCTCAGGGGAGATACGAGCAGTACTTC. Translating gives CASTAQGRYEQYF.

This clonotype was found many times. In a library made to pick up alpha chains, this beta chain is a stray read with a size that means little. The chain's CDR3 is CATSRDRVSSYNEQFF. The CDR3 DNA is TGTGCCACCAGCAGAGATCGGGTCTCCTCCTACAATGAGCAGTTCTTC. V and J are TRBV15 and TRBJ2-1; no clear D gene. Germline assignment: CDR1 LNHNV and CDR2 YYDKDF (reference sequence). The CDR3 runs 16 residues. The V end lost 0 bases, the J end lost 0 bases, and 9 bases lay between the germline ends.

This clonotype was recorded at least ten times. Since it is a stray read in a library aimed at alpha chains, this beta chain has a size that is not meaningful. The chain has TRBV4-1 and TRBJ2-7; tentatively, D is TRBD1 or TRBD2 (5 bases each). Trimming shortened V by 3 bases and J by 2 bases, and 20 bases separated the two germline ends. CDR1 and CDR2 from the germline V gene are MGHRA and YSYEKL. This CDR3 is built from 17 residues. CDR3 sequence reads: CASSHLILRDGPYEQYF. The CDR3 DNA reads TGCGCCAGCAGCCATCTCATTCTCCGGGACGGACCCTACGAGCAGTACTTC.

This clonotype was seen ten or more times. This beta chain was picked up by a library intended for alpha chains and is off target, so its count carries little meaning. V and J are TRBV6-2 or TRBV6-3 and TRBJ2-5; 12 nucleotides line up with TRBD1. J gave up 2 bases and V 2 bases, and 6 bases lay outside the gene matches. Germline-derived CDR1 and CDR2 are MNHEY and SVGEGT. The CDR3 length is 17 residues. In nucleotides, the CDR3 is TGTGCCAGCAGTTACCGGGACAGGGGGCCTTTACAAGAGACCCAGTACTTC. Protein: CASSYRDRGPLQETQYF.

Many counts were recorded for this clonotype. The library was built for alpha chains, so this beta chain is an off-target read and its size means little. The CDR3 region is CASSFAPGSNSPLHF. The CDR3 coding sequence is TGTGCCAGCAGCTTCGCCCCGGGGAGTAATTCACCCCTCCACTTT. The chain couples TRBV7-3 to TRBJ1-6, with D unresolved. This CDR3 region has 15 residues. The germline V and J ends were trimmed by 3 bases and 6 bases, with 12 bases remaining between them. In germline, CDR1 is SGHTA, CDR2 FQGTGA.

This clonotype is categorized as medium-sized. Little can be read into the size of this beta chain, an off-target read in a library designed for alpha chains. The rearrangement links TRBV19 to TRBJ1-6; D might be TRBD1 (6 bases). The CDR3 loop spans 11 amino acids. From germline, CDR1 is LNHDA and CDR2 SQIVND (reference sequence). V lost 9 bases and J lost 6, with 6 bases in between. The CDR3 DNA reads as TGTGCCAGGGACAGTAATTCACCCCTCCACTTT. Its protein is CARDSNSPLHF. The full variable domain, its missing parts supplied by reference TRBV19 and TRBJ1-6, is DGGITQSPKYLFRKEGQNVTLSCEQNLNHDAMYWYRQDPGQGLRLIYYSQIVNDFQKGDIAEGYSVSREKKESFPLTVTSAQKNPTAFYLCARDSNSPLHFGNGTRLTVT.

This clonotype was recorded at least ten times. A library prepared for alpha chains yielded this beta chain as an off-target read; its size is of little meaning. The CDR3 coding sequence is TGCAGTGCTCAGAACCGGGTTAAGGGCTACACCTTC. Translation: CSAQNRVKGYTF. The genes are TRBV20-1 and TRBJ1-2; D unresolved. CDR3 length: 12 residues. Between the trimmed V and J ends, which lost 5 bases and 8 bases, there was a span of 15 bases. Per the germline V gene, CDR1 is DFQATT and CDR2 is SNEGSKA (reference sequence).

This clonotype was observed many times. This beta chain turned up in a library designed for alpha chains; as an off-target read, its abundance says little. The rearrangement links TRBV5-1 to TRBJ2-5, with TRBD1 as a possible D gene (5 bases). V lost 2 bases and J 4 bases, leaving 12 bases between the germline ends. The germline CDR1 and CDR2 sequences are SGHRS and YFSETQ. The CDR3 sequence is 14 residues long. CDR3 region: CASSFAGQRETQYF. CDR3 DNA: TGCGCCAGCAGCTTCGCCGGACAACGAGAGACCCAGTACTTC.

Worth noting for this clonotype: This beta chain is off target for a library built for alpha chains, so its abundance means little. The chain has TRBV24-1 and TRBJ2-1; a weak D match, TRBD2 (5 bases). The CDR3 has 15 amino acids. Per the germline V gene, CDR1 is KGHDR and CDR2 is SFDVKD. Trimming pared 7 bases from V and 0 bases from J, leaving 12 bases between. The CDR3 DNA reads TGTGCCACCAGGGGCCGGGGAGTCTCCTACAATGAGCAGTTCTTC. Translation: CATRGRGVSYNEQFF.